This T cell receptor beta chain was obtained from a study of T cell repertoires in cytomegalovirus infection (dated by TCRdb to about 2019). A note on the overall study: Donor HLA type was relevant to the analysis, as public TCR beta signatures indicated carriage of CMV infection together with the matching HLA type. What the authors observed across the whole study: The ex vivo response was dominated by HLA-C-restricted CMV-specific TCR beta clonotypes, and the single most frequent clonotype in two of eight donors was supplied by these HLA-C-restricted clonotypes. Cumulative frequency of public TCR beta family members discriminated carriers of CMV infection plus the relevant HLA type in this cohort and an independent approximately 400-donor cohort.

CDR1 is given as MGHDK and CDR2 as SYGVNS, both from the germline V gene. The CDR3 has 15 amino acids, counting the end cysteine and phenylalanine. Only CDR3 DNA is held: 45 bases, read in frame from base 1. V gives up 3 bases and J gives up 2 bases, and the segment between their germline ends measures 12 bases. TCRdb shows the sequencer as Illumina HiSeq 1500. TCRdb cleaned the public reads at Q25 with fastp, built clones with MiXCR and kept in-frame beta chains. Merged by CDR3 protein, the rows form single entries marked with the most common genes and DNA. Present in this sample are 200,000 or so distinct CDR3 sequences, under 30% of which were seen just once. The ten most abundant clones make up approximately 30% of the sample. This clonotype came up a few times. Its antigen remains undetermined. Base qualities are not provided; no much larger clone lies one nucleotide away.

The clonotype was recovered from a human donor in good health (CMV status not recorded). Some clones in this sample may be carry-over from other donors' samples. This receptor chain uses TRBV25-1 and TRBJ2-3, with TRBD2 tentatively as D gene (5 bases match). The material sequenced was PBMCs. The CDR3 in this case is CASSEAAGLTDTQYF. Here is the DNA: TGTGCCAGCAGTGAGGCGGCGGGCCTCACAGATACGCAGTATTTT.